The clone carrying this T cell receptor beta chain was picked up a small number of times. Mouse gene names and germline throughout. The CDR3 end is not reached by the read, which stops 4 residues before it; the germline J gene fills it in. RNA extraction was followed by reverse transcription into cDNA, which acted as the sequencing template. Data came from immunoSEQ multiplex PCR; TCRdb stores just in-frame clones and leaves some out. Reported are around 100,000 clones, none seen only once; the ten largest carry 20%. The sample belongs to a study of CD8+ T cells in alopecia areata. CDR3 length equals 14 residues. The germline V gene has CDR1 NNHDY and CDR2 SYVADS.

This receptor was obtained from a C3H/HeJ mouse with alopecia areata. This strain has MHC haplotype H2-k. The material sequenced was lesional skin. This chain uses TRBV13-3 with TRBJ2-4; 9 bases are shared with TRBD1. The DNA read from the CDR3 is TGTGCCAGCAGTGATACAGGGGGCTGGAAC. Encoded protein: CASSDTGGWN. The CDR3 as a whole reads CASSDTGGWNTLYF.